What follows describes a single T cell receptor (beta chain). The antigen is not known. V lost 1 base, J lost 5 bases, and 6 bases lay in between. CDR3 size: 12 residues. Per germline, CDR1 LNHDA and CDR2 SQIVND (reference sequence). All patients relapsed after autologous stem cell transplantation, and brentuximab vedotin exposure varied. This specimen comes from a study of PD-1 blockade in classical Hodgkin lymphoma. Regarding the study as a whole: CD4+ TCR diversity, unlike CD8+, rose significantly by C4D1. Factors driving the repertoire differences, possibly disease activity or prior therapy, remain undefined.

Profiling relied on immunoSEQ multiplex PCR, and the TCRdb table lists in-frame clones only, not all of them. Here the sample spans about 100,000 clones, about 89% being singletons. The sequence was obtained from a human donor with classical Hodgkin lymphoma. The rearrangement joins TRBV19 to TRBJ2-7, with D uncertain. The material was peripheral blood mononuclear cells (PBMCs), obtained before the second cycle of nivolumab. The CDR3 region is CASSIVSNEQYF. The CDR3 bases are TGTGCCAGTAGTATAGTTTCCAACGAGCAGTACTTC.